The next 22 T cell receptor beta chains were all read from a single sample in a study of T cells in localized non-small cell lung cancer. TCRdb's table, derived via immunoSEQ multiplex PCR, lists solely in-frame clones and lacks some. The table lists under 45,000 clones, roughly 80% of them singletons, with 7.8% in the top ten. The sample was PBMCs, taken before any cancer treatment. These receptors were obtained from a man aged 35-69 years with stage II lung adenocarcinoma.

This clone occurred a few times. The CDR3 region is CASSFRPGSETQYF. The CDR3 region has the DNA TGTGCCAGCAGCTTCCGACCCGGATCGGAGACCCAGTACTTC. This chain links TRBV7-6 with TRBJ2-5; D not resolved. Per the germline V gene, CDR1 is SGHVS and CDR2 is FNYEAQ. The CDR3 loop spans 14 amino acids. Trimming shortened V by 3 bases and J by 5 bases, and 13 bases separated the two germline ends. The variable domain in full, with the rest retrieved from reference TRBV7-6 and TRBJ2-5, is GAGVSQSPRYKVTKRGQDVALRCDPISGHVSLYWYRQALGQGPEFLTYFNYEAQQDKSGLPNDRFSAERPEGSISTLTIQRTEQRDSAMYRCASSFRPGSETQYFGPGTRLLVL.

This chain links TRBV7-2 with TRBJ2-1; D is undetermined. This CDR3 has 14 amino acids. The germline CDR1 and CDR2 sequences are SGHTA and FQGNSA. Trimming left V 7 bases short and J 0 bases short, with 10 bases between. The CDR3 bases are TGTGCCAGCACCTTGTGGGGCTCCTACAATGAGCAGTTCTTC. It encodes CASTLWGSYNEQFF.

The rearrangement links TRBV10-3 to TRBJ2-7; TRBD2 agrees at 10 bases. CDR3 length: 15 amino acids. V shed 6 bases and J 0 bases; nucleotides not matched to a gene: 5. CDR1 is ENHRY, CDR2 SYGVKD, per germline. The CDR3 DNA follows: TGTGCCATCAGACCTGGACTAGCGGACTCCTACGAGCAGTACTTC. Amino acids: CAIRPGLADSYEQYF.

This sequence joins TRBV19 and TRBJ2-5, with D tentatively TRBD2 (6 bases). Trimming stripped 8 bases from V and 5 bases from J, with 21 bases between. Germline CDR1 reads LNHDA; CDR2 reads SQIVND (reference sequence). The CDR3 covers 15 residues. The DNA for the CDR3 is TGTGCCAGTTCTAGGGGCCGGGGGAGCGAGGAGACCCAGTACTTC. Residues: CASSRGRGSEETQYF.

This clone showed up just a few times. This chain joins TRBV9 and TRBJ1-5, with 12 nucleotides matching TRBD1. Trimming removed 4 bases from V and 3 bases from J; junction bases left unmatched: 5. The CDR3 is 16 residues long. Germline V CDR1 and CDR2: SGDLS, YYNGEE. The CDR3 loop is CASSPGTGGINQPQHF. The CDR3 DNA is TGTGCCAGCAGCCCCGGGACAGGGGGCATCAATCAGCCCCAGCATTTT.

The chain joins TRBV5-4 to TRBJ2-5, with D tentatively TRBD1 (6 bases). Trimming took off 2 bases at V and 3 bases at J, with 8 bases between the two ends. The CDR3 loop spans 13 amino acids. Germline CDR1 reads SGHNT; CDR2 reads YYREEE (reference sequence). CDR3 sequence reads: CASSFRDKETQYF. For the CDR3, the DNA is TGTGCCAGCAGCTTTCGGGACAAAGAGACCCAGTACTTC.

This chain links TRBV6-6 with TRBJ2-3; the D call may be TRBD1 or TRBD2 (5 bases each). V lost 5 bases and J 4 bases, leaving 7 bases between the germline ends. Germline V CDR1 and CDR2: MNHNY, SVGAGI (reference sequence). The CDR3 length is 12 residues. The CDR3, as DNA: TGTGCCAGCAGTGGGACCTCAGATACGCAGTATTTT. Translated: CASSGTSDTQYF.

The CDR3 loop reads CASGLYANTQYF. As DNA, the CDR3 is TGTGCTAGTGGTTTGTACGCAAATACGCAGTATTTT. The J gene is TRBJ2-3, the V gene TRBV12-5; D gene ambiguous. Germline loops: CDR1 LGHNT, CDR2 FRNRAP. This CDR3 is built from 12 residues. V was pared by 2 bases and J by 7 bases, with 7 bases between.

V and J are TRBV9 and TRBJ2-7; possibly TRBD2 for D (6 bases). There are 16 residues in the CDR3. Trimming cost V 0 bases and J 7 bases, with 20 bases left between them. CDR1 and CDR2 from the germline V gene are SGDLS and YYNGEE. The CDR3 region has the DNA TGTGCCAGCAGCGTAGAAGGGACTTGGCCCCCTTTTGAGCAGTACTTC. Amino acids: CASSVEGTWPPFEQYF.

The chain carries TRBV18 and TRBJ2-5, with D possibly TRBD1 on 6 matching bases. V dropped 2 bases and J dropped 0 bases, with 22 bases sitting between them. Germline-derived CDR1 and CDR2 are KGHSH and LQKENI. The CDR3 runs to 19 residues. CDR3 DNA sequence: TGTGCCAGCTCACCAATTGTGATGACAGGCCGCCGGTACCAAGAGACCCAGTACTTC. This codes for CASSPIVMTGRRYQETQYF.

The CDR3 loop reads CASSQDRLRQFF. The CDR3 bases are TGCGCCAGCAGCCAAGATCGATTGCGGCAGTTCTTC. The chain links TRBV4-3 to TRBJ2-1; D not resolved. The V gene lost 0 bases and the J gene lost 12 bases, with 9 bases spanning the gap. The CDR3 runs 12 residues. Germline-derived CDR1 and CDR2 are LGHNA and YSLEER.

This rearrangement joins TRBV28 to TRBJ2-1; 7 bases match TRBD2. With V trimmed by 2 bases and J by 4 bases, 8 bases remained unmatched. The CDR3 has 16 amino acids. Per the germline V gene, CDR1 is MDHEN and CDR2 is SYDVKM. CDR3 protein: CASSLGGSHTYNEQFF. CDR3 DNA: TGTGCCAGCAGTTTAGGCGGGAGCCACACTTACAATGAGCAGTTCTTC.

The rearrangement uses TRBV29-1 and TRBJ1-5; D not resolved. The CDR3 contains 13 residues. V dropped 7 bases and J dropped 2 bases, with 12 bases sitting between them. The germline V gene encodes CDR1 SQVTM and CDR2 ANQGSEA. The CDR3 protein is CSGGDARNQPQHF. CDR3 DNA: TGCAGCGGTGGAGACGCCCGCAATCAGCCCCAGCATTTT. Full variable domain (outside the CDR3, taken from reference TRBV29-1 and TRBJ1-5): SAVISQKPSRDICQRGTSLTIQCQVDSQVTMMFWYRQQPGQSLTLIATANQGSEATYESGFVIDKFPISRPNLTFSTLTVSNMSPEDSSIYLCSGGDARNQPQHFGDGTRLSIL.

CDR3: CASSTIHTGHPEAFF. The CDR3 DNA reads as TGCGCCAGCAGCACCATACATACCGGACACCCCGAAGCTTTCTTT. The V call is TRBV5-1, the J call TRBJ1-1, with D maybe TRBD1 (5 bases). The CDR3 runs 15 residues. V lost 4 bases to trimming and J lost 8 bases, with 21 bases between them. From germline, CDR1 is SGHRS and CDR2 YFSETQ.

The rearrangement joins TRBV5-1 to TRBJ2-1; 12 bases line up with TRBD2. CDR3 length equals 17 residues. V was pared by 0 bases and J by 8 bases, with 9 bases of the junction left unmatched. CDR1 is SGHRS, CDR2 YFSETQ, per germline. CDR3: CASSLAPSGGAKDEQFF. CDR3 coding DNA: TGCGCCAGCAGCTTGGCCCCTAGCGGGGGGGCCAAGGATGAGCAGTTCTTC.

This clone has more than one count but fewer than ten. The V and J genes are TRBV2 and TRBJ1-1, with D hard to call. CDR1 and CDR2 from the germline V gene are SNHLY and FYNNEI. The CDR3 runs 12 residues. V lost 7 bases to trimming and J lost 0 bases, with 6 bases between them. The CDR3 region is CASTTVNTEAFF. CDR3 nucleotides: TGTGCCAGCACAACGGTGAACACTGAAGCTTTCTTT.

The chain uses TRBV30 and TRBJ2-1; D is unclear. Per germline, CDR1 GTSNPN and CDR2 SVGIG (reference sequence). Deletions cut 2 bases from V and 10 bases from J, with 12 bases between. CDR3 size: 12 residues. CDR3 in DNA: TGTGCCTGGAGTATGGTGTGGGAAGAGCAGTTCTTC. This sequence encodes CAWSMVWEEQFF.

The chain joins TRBV28 to TRBJ2-7, with 10 bases fitting TRBD1. Germline V gene data show CDR1 as MDHEN and CDR2 as SYDVKM. V was pared by 1 base and J by 3 bases, with 9 bases of the junction left unmatched. This CDR3 has 17 residues. The CDR3 nucleotides read TGTGCCAGCAGTTTATTAGGCCCCGGGACAGGGGTCTACGAGCAGTACTTC. Translating it yields CASSLLGPGTGVYEQYF.

The J gene is TRBJ1-5, the V gene TRBV28; D is ambiguous. This CDR3 has 14 amino acids. Per germline, CDR1 MDHEN and CDR2 SYDVKM. V dropped 2 bases and J dropped 5 bases, with 10 bases sitting between them. The CDR3 is CASSLNEGYQPQHF. The CDR3 coding sequence is TGTGCCAGCAGTTTAAATGAGGGCTATCAGCCCCAGCATTTT.

The chain combines TRBV30 with TRBJ2-2; no clear D gene. V lost 5 bases, J lost 6 bases, and 7 bases lay in between. This CDR3 is built from 11 residues. The germline CDR1 and CDR2 sequences are GTSNPN and SVGIG (reference sequence). The CDR3 region has the DNA TGTGCCTGGTTCCGGGCCGGGGAGCTGTTTTTT. Residues: CAWFRAGELFF.

This clone was recorded once. The chain uses TRBV5-1 and TRBJ2-5, with 10 bases aligning to TRBD2. The V gene end was trimmed by 3 bases and the J gene end by 4 bases; junction bases not matched to a gene: 6. CDR1 is SGHRS and CDR2 is YFSETQ in the germline V gene. This CDR3 is built from 15 residues. The CDR3 bases are TGCGCCAGCAGCTCCGCGCTAGCGGGGGTAGAGACCCAGTACTTC. Protein: CASSSALAGVETQYF.

The CDR3: CASSLSADSYNEQFF. CDR3 coding DNA: TGTGCCAGCAGCTTATCAGCGGACTCCTACAATGAGCAGTTCTTC. The chain recombines TRBV7-2 with TRBJ2-1; TRBD2 is a possible D gene (5 bases). CDR3 size: 15 residues. The V and J ends lost 2 bases and 0 bases respectively, with 8 bases between them. Germline V lookup: CDR1 SGHTA, CDR2 FQGNSA. Supplemented by reference TRBV7-2 and TRBJ2-1, the full variable domain reads GAGVSQSPSNKVTEKGKDVELRCDPISGHTALYWYRQSLGQGLEFLIYFQGNSAPDKSGLPSDRFSAERTGGSVSTLTIQRTQQEDSAVYLCASSLSADSYNEQFFGPGTRLTVL.